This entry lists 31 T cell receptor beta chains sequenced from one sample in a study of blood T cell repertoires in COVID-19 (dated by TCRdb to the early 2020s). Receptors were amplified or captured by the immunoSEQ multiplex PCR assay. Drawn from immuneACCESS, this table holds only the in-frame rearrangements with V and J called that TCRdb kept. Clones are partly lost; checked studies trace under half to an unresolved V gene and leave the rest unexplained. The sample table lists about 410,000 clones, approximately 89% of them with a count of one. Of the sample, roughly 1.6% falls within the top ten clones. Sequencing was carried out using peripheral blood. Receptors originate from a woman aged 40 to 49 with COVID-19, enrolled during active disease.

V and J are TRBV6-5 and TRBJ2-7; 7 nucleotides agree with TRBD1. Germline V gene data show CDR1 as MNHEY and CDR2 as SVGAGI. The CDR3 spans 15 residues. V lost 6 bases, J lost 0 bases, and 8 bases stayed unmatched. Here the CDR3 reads CASRLLRGLSYEQYF. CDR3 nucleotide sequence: TGTGCCAGCAGACTGTTAAGGGGGCTCTCCTACGAGCAGTACTTC.

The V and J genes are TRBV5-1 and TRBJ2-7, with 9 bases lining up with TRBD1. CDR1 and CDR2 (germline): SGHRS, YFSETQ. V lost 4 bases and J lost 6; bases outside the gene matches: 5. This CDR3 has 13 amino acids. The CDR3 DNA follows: TGCGCCAGCAGCCGGGACAGGGCCGGCGAGCAGTACTTC. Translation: CASSRDRAGEQYF.

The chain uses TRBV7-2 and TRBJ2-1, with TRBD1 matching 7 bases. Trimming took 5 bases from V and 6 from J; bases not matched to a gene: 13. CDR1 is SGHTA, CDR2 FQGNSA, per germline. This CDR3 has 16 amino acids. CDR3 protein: CASSSRQGSSGNEQFF. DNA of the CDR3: TGTGCCAGCAGCAGCCGACAGGGCTCCTCGGGCAATGAGCAGTTCTTC.

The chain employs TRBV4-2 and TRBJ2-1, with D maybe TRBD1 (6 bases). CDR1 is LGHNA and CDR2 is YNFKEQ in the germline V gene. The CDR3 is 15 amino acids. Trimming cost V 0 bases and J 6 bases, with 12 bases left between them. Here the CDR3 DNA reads TGTGCCAGCAGCCAAGATGCGCCAGGGGTCAATGAGCAGTTCTTC. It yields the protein CASSQDAPGVNEQFF.

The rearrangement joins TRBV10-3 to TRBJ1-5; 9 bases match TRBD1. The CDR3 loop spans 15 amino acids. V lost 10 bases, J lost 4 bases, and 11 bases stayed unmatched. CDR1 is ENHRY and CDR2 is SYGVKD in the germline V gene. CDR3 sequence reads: CATKNRDRDNQPQHF. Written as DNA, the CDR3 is TGTGCCACCAAGAACCGGGACAGGGATAATCAGCCCCAGCATTTT.

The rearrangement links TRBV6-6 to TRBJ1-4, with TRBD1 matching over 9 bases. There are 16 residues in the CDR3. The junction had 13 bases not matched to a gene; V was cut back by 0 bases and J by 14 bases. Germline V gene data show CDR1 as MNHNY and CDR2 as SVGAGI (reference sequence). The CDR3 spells CASSYSTGGRPGRLFF. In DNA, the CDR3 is TGTGCCAGCAGTTACTCTACAGGGGGCCGACCGGGACGGCTGTTTTTT.

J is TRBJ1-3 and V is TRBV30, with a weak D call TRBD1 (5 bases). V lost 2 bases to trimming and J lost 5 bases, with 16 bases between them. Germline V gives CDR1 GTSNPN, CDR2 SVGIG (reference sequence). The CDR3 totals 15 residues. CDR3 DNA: TGTGCCTGGAGTCCACCCGGGGGAAGGAGAAACACCATATATTTT. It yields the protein CAWSPPGGRRNTIYF.

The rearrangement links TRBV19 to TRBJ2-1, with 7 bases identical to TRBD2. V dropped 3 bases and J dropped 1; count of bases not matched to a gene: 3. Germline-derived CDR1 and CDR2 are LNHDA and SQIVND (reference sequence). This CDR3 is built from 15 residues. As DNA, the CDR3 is TGTGCCAGTAGTATCGGACTAGTATCCTACAATGAGCAGTTCTTC. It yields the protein CASSIGLVSYNEQFF.

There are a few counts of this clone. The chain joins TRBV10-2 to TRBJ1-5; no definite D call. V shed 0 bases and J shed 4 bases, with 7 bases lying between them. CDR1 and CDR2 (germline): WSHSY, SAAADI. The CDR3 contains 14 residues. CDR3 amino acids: CASSESNSNQPQHF. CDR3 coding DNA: TGCGCCAGCAGTGAGTCGAACAGTAATCAGCCCCAGCATTTT.

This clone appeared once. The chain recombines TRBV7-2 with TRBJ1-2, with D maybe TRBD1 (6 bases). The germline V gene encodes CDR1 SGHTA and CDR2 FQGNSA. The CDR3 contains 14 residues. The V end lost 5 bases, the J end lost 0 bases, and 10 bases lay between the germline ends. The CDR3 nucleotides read TGTGCCAGCAGCGGGGGGGCATCTAACTATGGCTACACCTTC. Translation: CASSGGASNYGYTF. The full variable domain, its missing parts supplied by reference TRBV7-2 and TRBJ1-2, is GAGVSQSPSNKVTEKGKDVELRCDPISGHTALYWYRQSLGQGLEFLIYFQGNSAPDKSGLPSDRFSAERTGGSVSTLTIQRTQQEDSAVYLCASSGGASNYGYTFGSGTRLTVV.

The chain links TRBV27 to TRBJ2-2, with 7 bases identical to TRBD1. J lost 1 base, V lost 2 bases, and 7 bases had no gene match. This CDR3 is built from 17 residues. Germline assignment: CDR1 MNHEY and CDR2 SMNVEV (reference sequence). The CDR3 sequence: CASSLNSGQVNTGELFF. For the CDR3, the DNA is TGTGCCAGCAGTTTAAATTCTGGACAGGTGAACACCGGGGAGCTGTTTTTT.

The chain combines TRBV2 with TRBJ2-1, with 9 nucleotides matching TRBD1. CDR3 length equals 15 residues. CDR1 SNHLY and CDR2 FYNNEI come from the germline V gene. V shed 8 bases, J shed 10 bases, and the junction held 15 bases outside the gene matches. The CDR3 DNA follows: TGTGCCAGCGATCAGGGACAGGGCCCGCATTGGGAGCAGTTCTTC. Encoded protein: CASDQGQGPHWEQFF.

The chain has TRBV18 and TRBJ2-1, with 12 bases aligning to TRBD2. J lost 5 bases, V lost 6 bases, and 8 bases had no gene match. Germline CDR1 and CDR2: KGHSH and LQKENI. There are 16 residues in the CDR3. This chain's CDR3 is CASSRGTSGPNNEQFF. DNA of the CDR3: TGTGCCAGCTCCCGAGGGACTAGCGGGCCCAACAATGAGCAGTTCTTC.

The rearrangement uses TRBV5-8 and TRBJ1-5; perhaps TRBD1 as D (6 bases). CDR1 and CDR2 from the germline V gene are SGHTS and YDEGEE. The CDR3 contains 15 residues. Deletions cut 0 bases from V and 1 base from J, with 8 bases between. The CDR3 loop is CASSLGQVSNQPQHF. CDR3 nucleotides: TGTGCCAGCAGCTTGGGACAGGTCAGCAATCAGCCCCAGCATTTT.

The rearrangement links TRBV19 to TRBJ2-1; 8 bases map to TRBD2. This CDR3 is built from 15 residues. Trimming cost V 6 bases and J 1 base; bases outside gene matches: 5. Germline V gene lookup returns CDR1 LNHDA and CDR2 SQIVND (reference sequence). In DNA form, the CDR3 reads TGTGCCAGTAGCAATCTAGCGGGTTCCTACAATGAGCAGTTCTTC. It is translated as CASSNLAGSYNEQFF.

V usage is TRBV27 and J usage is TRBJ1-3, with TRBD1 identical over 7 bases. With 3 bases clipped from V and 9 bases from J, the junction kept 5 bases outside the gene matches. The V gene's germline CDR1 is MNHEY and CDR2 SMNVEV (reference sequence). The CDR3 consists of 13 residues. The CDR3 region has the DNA TGTGCCAGCAGTTTTAGACAGGGAGGCACCATATATTTT. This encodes CASSFRQGGTIYF.

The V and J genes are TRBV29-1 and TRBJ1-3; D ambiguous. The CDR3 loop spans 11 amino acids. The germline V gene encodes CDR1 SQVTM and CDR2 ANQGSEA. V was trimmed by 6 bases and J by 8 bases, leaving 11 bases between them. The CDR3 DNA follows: TGCAGCGTGGCAGAACGGGACACCATATATTTT. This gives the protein CSVAERDTIYF.

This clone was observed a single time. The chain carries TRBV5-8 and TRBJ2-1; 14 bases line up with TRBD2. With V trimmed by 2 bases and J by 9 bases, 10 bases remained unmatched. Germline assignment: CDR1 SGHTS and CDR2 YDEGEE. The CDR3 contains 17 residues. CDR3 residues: CASSLPRLAGGPVEQFF. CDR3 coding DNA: TGTGCCAGCAGCTTACCTCGACTAGCGGGAGGGCCGGTTGAGCAGTTCTTC.

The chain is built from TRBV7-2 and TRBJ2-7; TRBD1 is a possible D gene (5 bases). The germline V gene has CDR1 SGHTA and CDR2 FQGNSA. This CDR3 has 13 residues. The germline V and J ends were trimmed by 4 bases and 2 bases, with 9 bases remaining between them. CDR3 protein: CASSSLGAYEQYF. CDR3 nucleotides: TGTGCCAGCAGCTCATTAGGGGCCTACGAGCAGTACTTC.

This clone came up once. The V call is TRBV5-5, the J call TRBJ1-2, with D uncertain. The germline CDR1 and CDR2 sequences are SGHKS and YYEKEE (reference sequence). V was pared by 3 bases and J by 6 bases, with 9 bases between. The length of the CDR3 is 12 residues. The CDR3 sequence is CASSYASDGYTF. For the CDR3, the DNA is TGTGCCAGCAGCTATGCAAGCGATGGCTACACCTTC.

The CDR3 loop is CASSKVCREPAGELFF. The CDR3 DNA follows: TGTGCCAGCAGCAAAGTCTGTCGGGAGCCCGCCGGGGAGCTGTTTTTT. J is TRBJ2-2 and V is TRBV21-1; whether TRBD2, the table's D call, matches the DNA was not checked. TRBV21-1 is assigned pseudogene status. There are 16 residues in the CDR3.

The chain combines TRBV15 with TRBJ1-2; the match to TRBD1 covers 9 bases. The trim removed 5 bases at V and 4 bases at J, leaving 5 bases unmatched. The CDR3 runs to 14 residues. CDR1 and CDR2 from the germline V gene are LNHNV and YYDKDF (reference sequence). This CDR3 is CATSGRQGGYGYTF. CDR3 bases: TGTGCCACCAGCGGAAGACAGGGGGGCTATGGCTACACCTTC. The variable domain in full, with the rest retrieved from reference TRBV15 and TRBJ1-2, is DAMVIQNPRYQVTQFGKPVTLSCSQTLNHNVMYWYQQKSSQAPKLLFHYYDKDFNNEADTPDNFQSRRPNTSFCFLDIRSPGLGDTAMYLCATSGRQGGYGYTFGSGTRLTVV.

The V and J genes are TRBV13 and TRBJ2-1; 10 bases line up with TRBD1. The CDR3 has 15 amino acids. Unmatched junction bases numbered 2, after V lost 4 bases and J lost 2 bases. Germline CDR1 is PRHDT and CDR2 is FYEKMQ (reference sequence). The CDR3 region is CASSSGTGAYNEQFF. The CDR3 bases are TGTGCCAGCAGCTCCGGGACAGGGGCCTACAATGAGCAGTTCTTC.

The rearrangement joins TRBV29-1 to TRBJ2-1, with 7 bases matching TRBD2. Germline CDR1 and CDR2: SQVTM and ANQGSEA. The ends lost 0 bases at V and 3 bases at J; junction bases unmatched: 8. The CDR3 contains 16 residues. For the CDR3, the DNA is TGCAGCGTTGAAGATCCGGCTAGCGGAGGCTACAATGAGCAGTTCTTC. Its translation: CSVEDPASGGYNEQFF.

CDR3 in DNA: TGTGCCAGTAGTATAGTGTTGGGTTTGGGCCCCACTGAAGCTTTCTTT. It is translated as CASSIVLGLGPTEAFF. The genes are TRBV19 and TRBJ1-1; D is unresolved. The CDR3 consists of 16 residues. V lost 1 base and J 4 bases, leaving 16 bases between the germline ends. Germline lookup yields CDR1 LNHDA and CDR2 SQIVND (reference sequence).

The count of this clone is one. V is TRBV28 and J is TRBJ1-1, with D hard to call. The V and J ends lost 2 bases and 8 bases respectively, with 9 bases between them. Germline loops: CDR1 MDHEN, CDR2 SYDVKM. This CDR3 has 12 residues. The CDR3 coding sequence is TGTGCCAGCAGTTTAGGTGTCGGGGAAGCTTTCTTT. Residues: CASSLGVGEAFF.

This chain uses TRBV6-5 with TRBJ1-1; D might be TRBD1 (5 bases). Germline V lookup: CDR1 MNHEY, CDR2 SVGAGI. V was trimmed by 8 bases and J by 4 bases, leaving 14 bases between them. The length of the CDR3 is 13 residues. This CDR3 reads CASGPGSGTEAFF. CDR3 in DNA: TGTGCCAGCGGGCCAGGGTCAGGCACTGAAGCTTTCTTT.

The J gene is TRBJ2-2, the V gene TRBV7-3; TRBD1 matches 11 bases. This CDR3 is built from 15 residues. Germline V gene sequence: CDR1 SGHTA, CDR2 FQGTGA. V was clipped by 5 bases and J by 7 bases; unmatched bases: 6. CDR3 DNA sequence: TGTGCCAGCAGCCCGGACAGGGGGCGGAACGGGGAGCTGTTTTTT. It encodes CASSPDRGRNGELFF.

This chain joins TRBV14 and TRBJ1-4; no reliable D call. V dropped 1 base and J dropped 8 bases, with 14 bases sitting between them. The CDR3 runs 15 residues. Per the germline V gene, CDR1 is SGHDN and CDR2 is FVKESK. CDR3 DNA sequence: TGTGCCAGCAGCCAAGCGGATTACAGAAACGAAAAACTGTTTTTT. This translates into CASSQADYRNEKLFF.

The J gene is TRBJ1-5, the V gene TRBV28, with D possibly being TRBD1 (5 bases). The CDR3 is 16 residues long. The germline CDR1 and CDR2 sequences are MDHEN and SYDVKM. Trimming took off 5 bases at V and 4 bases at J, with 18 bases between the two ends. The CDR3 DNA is TGTGCCAGCAGTCTATTCCCAGGGTCGATTAATCAGCCCCAGCATTTT. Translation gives CASSLFPGSINQPQHF.

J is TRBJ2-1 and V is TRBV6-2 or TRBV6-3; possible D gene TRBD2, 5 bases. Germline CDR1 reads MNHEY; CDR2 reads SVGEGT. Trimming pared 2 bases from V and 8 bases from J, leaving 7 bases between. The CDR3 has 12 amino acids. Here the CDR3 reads CASSYPEDEQFF. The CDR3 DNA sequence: TGTGCCAGCAGTTACCCGGAGGATGAGCAGTTCTTC.